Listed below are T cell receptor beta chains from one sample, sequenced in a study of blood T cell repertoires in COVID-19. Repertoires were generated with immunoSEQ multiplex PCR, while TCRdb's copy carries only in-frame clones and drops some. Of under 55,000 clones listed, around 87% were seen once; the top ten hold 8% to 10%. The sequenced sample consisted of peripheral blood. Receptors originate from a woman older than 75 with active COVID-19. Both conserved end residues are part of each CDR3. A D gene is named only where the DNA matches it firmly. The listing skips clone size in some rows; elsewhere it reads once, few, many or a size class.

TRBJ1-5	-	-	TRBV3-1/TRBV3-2	CASSRSGDQPQHF	TGTGCCAGCAGCCGCTCAGGGGATCAGCCCCAGCATTTT
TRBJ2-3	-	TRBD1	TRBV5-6	CASSDRGPTDTQYF	TGTGCCAGCAGCGACAGGGGGCCCACAGATACGCAGTATTTT
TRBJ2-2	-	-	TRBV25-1	CASSKRRGTVFPGELFF	TGTGCCAGCAGTAAACGCCGCGGGACAGTTTTCCCCGGGGAGCTGTTTTTT
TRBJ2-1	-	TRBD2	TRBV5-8	CASSLFLAGGSYNEQFF	TGTGCCAGCAGCCTGTTTCTGGCGGGGGGCTCCTACAATGAGCAGTTCTTC
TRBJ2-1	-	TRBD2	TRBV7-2	CASSLRSDLAGGRDEQFF	TGTGCCAGCAGCTTAAGATCGGATCTAGCGGGGGGGAGGGATGAGCAGTTCTTC
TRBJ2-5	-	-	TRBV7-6	CASSPTLTGTETQYF	TGTGCCAGCAGCCCAACTTTGACAGGAACAGAGACCCAGTACTTC
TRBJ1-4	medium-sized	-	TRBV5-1	CASSSDPRGEGEKLFF	TGCGCCAGCAGCTCGGACCCCCGCGGGGAGGGGGAAAAACTGTTTTTT
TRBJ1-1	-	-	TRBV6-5	CASIPRGPGVTEAFF	TGTGCCAGCATTCCTAGAGGGCCAGGGGTTACTGAAGCTTTCTTT
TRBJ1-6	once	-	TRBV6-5	CAIQQDTENSPLHF	TGTGCCATCCAGCAGGACACCGAAAATTCACCCCTCCACTTT
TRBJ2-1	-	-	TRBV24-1	CATSDPRGGTYNEQFF	TGTGCCACCAGTGATCCCAGGGGCGGTACTTACAATGAGCAGTTCTTC
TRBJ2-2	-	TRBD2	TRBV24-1	CATSAPTGGRYTGELFF	TGTGCCACCAGTGCCCCCACGGGGGGGCGGTACACCGGGGAGCTGTTTTTT
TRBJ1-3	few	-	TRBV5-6	CASSLVKDRVSGNTIYF	TGTGCCAGCAGCTTGGTTAAGGACAGAGTCTCTGGAAACACCATATATTTT
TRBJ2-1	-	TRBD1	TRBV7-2	CASSLTGPHEQFF	TGTGCCAGCAGCCTGACAGGGCCCCATGAGCAGTTCTTC
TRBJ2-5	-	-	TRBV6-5	CASRSGPARQETQYF	TGTGCCAGCAGGAGCGGACCCGCACGCCAAGAGACCCAGTACTTC
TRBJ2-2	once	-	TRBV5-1	CASSLQAATNTGELFF	TGCGCCAGCAGCTTACAGGCCGCTACGAACACCGGGGAGCTGTTTTTT
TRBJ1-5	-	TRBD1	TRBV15	CATSNRRQGYDQPQHF	TGTGCCACCAGCAACAGAAGACAGGGATATGATCAGCCCCAGCATTTT
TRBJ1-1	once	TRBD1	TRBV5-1	CASSILGQGTEAFF	TGCGCCAGCAGCATATTGGGACAGGGCACTGAAGCTTTCTTT
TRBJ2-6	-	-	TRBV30	CAWRPDRSDGANVLTF	TGTGCCTGGAGGCCCGACAGGTCCGACGGGGCCAACGTCCTGACTTTC
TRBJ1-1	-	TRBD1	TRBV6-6	CASRVGTGRGGTEAFF	TGTGCCAGCAGGGTGGGGACAGGGAGGGGAGGGACTGAAGCTTTCTTT
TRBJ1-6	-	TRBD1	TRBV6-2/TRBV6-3	CASSYSARGDSPLHF	TGTGCCAGCAGTTACTCTGCCAGGGGGGATTCACCCCTCCACTTT
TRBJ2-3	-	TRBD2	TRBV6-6	CASSPGTRGGGTDTQYF	TGTGCCAGCAGTCCCGGGACTAGGGGGGGAGGGACAGATACGCAGTATTTT
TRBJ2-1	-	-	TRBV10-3	CAVSRNYNEQFF	TGTGCCGTCTCCAGGAATTACAATGAGCAGTTCTTC
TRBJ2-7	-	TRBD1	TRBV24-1	CATSDPDRSGNYEQYF	TGTGCCACCAGTGACCCGGACAGGTCGGGGAACTACGAGCAGTACTTC
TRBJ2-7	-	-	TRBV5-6	CASSPRGLKGLEQYF	TGTGCCAGCAGCCCTCGCGGGCTGAAAGGCCTCGAGCAGTACTTC
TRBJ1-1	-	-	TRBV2	CASSYRVDTEAFF	TGTGCCAGCAGTTACAGGGTGGACACTGAAGCTTTCTTT
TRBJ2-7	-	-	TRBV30	CAWSRGPGDYEQYF	TGTGCCTGGAGTCGAGGACCGGGAGACTACGAGCAGTACTTC
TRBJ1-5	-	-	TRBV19	CASSMRNSNQPQHF	TGTGCCAGTAGTATGAGGAATAGCAATCAGCCCCAGCATTTT
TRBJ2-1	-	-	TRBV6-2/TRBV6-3	CASSVTPYNEQFF	TGTGCCAGCAGTGTTACACCATACAATGAGCAGTTCTTC